This T cell receptor (beta chain) was found in a study of shared clonotypes between healthy human individuals. Donors comprised healthy HIV-negative adults lacking recent acute infections or vaccinations. Donors comprised only Caucasian adults living in Nashville, Tennessee. General observations from the study: Across subsets, estimated richness was generally greater for naive than for memory populations.

Of note for this clone: Its matching antigen is unknown.

This CDR3 comprises 13 residues. Per the germline V gene, CDR1 is KGHSH and CDR2 is LQKENI. Sorted-subset replicate PCR reactions were performed with around 210 ng DNA, corresponding to 30,000 to 35,000 T cell genomes. Sequencing was performed with immunoSEQ multiplex PCR; in TCRdb, only in-frame clones are kept and a portion is missing. The table shows roughly 500,000 clones, with about 96% occurring only once. The sequencing sample was made of naive CD4+ T cells sorted from blood. Regarding subset: CD45RA+ positively selected. The chain links TRBV18 to TRBJ2-5; 9 positions agree with TRBD1. Judging by the DNA end, TRBJ2-7 fits better; the J call may be wrong. This TCR derives from a woman aged 25 to 45 in good health. The CDR3 DNA reads as TGTGCCAGCTCGCGGACAGGGGTACACGAGCAGTACTTC. Its translation: CASSRTGVHEQYF.